These 31 T cell receptor beta chains share one sample of origin, sequenced in a study of T cell changes during pregnancy in multiple sclerosis (dated by TCRdb to about 2019). The library was made by the immunoSEQ multiplex PCR assay. Drawn from immuneACCESS, this table holds only the in-frame rearrangements with V and J called that TCRdb kept. Clones are partly lost; checked studies trace under half to an unresolved V gene and leave the rest unexplained. For this sample the table gives under 55,000 clones, of which approximately 91% were detected only once. In total, the top ten clones hold 1.4% of the sample. The sequenced sample was PBMCs (not recorded whether the cells were cultured). The receptors derive from a female donor with multiple sclerosis, enrolled in a pregnancy study.

The rearrangement joins TRBV30 to TRBJ2-3; 7 positions match TRBD2. J lost 5 bases, V lost 8 bases, and 16 bases had no gene match. The CDR3 length is 15 residues. Germline CDR1 reads GTSNPN; CDR2 reads SVGIG (reference sequence). The CDR3 DNA is TGTGCCCAAGGCCTCGCGGGAGTTACGGGAGATACGCAGTATTTT. Its translation: CAQGLAGVTGDTQYF.

This rearrangement joins TRBV19 to TRBJ2-7; a possible D gene is TRBD2 (5 bases). Germline V gene lookup returns CDR1 LNHDA and CDR2 SQIVND (reference sequence). The CDR3 length is 15 residues. Trimming took off 7 bases at V and 5 bases at J, with 21 bases between the two ends. Here the CDR3 reads CASTIGSGNENEQYF. The CDR3 DNA reads TGTGCCAGTACCATAGGGAGCGGAAATGAGAACGAGCAGTACTTC.

The J gene is TRBJ1-2, the V gene TRBV30; maybe TRBD1 (6 bases). The germline V gene encodes CDR1 GTSNPN and CDR2 SVGIG (reference sequence). Deletions cut 2 bases from V and 6 bases from J, with 13 bases between. The CDR3 totals 13 residues. In DNA, the CDR3 is TGTGCCTGGAGTTTCTACAGGGAGGATGGCTACACCTTC. This sequence encodes CAWSFYREDGYTF.

This chain joins TRBV5-1 and TRBJ1-2; TRBD1 agrees at 7 bases. The CDR3 totals 16 residues. V was pared by 0 bases and J by 3 bases, with 8 bases of the junction left unmatched. Germline assignment: CDR1 SGHRS and CDR2 YFSETQ. The CDR3 is CASSLGGQGVHYGYTF. DNA of the CDR3: TGCGCCAGCAGCTTGGGGGGCCAGGGGGTCCACTATGGCTACACCTTC.

The chain couples TRBV19 to TRBJ2-2; 9 bases are shared with TRBD1. The V gene end was trimmed by 7 bases and the J gene end by 5 bases; junction bases not matched to a gene: 8. Germline V lookup: CDR1 LNHDA, CDR2 SQIVND (reference sequence). This CDR3 has 15 amino acids. The CDR3 DNA follows: TGTGCCAGTACCACGGACAGGGGCTTTACCGGGGAGCTGTTTTTT. It translates to CASTTDRGFTGELFF.

The genes are TRBV6-1 and TRBJ1-2, with 8 bases fitting TRBD1. The CDR3 is made up of 14 amino acids. J gave up 4 bases and V 6 bases, and 7 bases lay outside the gene matches. Germline CDR1 is MNHNS and CDR2 is SASEGT. CDR3 sequence: CASSDGQGVYGYTF. The CDR3 DNA reads as TGTGCCAGCAGCGACGGACAGGGAGTCTATGGCTACACCTTC.

V usage is TRBV27 and J usage is TRBJ2-7, with 9 nucleotides matching TRBD2. The CDR3 sequence is 13 residues long. Germline CDR1 reads MNHEY; CDR2 reads SMNVEV (reference sequence). The ends lost 8 bases at V and 2 bases at J; junction bases unmatched: 4. DNA of the CDR3: TGTGCCAGCTCCAGCGGGGGGACCTACGAGCAGTACTTC. Residues: CASSSGGTYEQYF.

The chain recombines TRBV11-1 with TRBJ2-7, with D possibly TRBD1 on 5 matching bases. This CDR3 has 15 amino acids. Germline CDR1 reads SGHAT; CDR2 reads FQDESV (reference sequence). V was cut by 10 bases and J by 3 bases, with 22 bases left in between. The CDR3 DNA follows: TGTGCCACCGACAGTTCAAGGGAACTAAACTACGAGCAGTACTTC. Residues: CATDSSRELNYEQYF.

The J gene is TRBJ1-1, the V gene TRBV7-3; 10 bases map to TRBD1. Germline trimming cut 5 bases from V and 10 bases from J; bases unmatched to any gene: 10. Germline CDR1 is SGHTA and CDR2 is FQGTGA. The length of the CDR3 is 14 residues. CDR3 loop: CASSGGQGGLPAFF. For the CDR3, the DNA is TGTGCCAGCAGCGGTGGACAGGGGGGGCTCCCAGCTTTCTTT.

This chain links TRBV9 with TRBJ2-3; TRBD2 aligns across 8 bases. Germline CDR1 SGDLS, CDR2 YYNGEE. There are 16 residues in the CDR3. V shed 4 bases and J 0 bases; nucleotides not matched to a gene: 7. The CDR3 region is CASSPELAVSTDTQYF. CDR3 sequence (DNA): TGTGCCAGCAGCCCAGAACTAGCGGTGAGCACAGATACGCAGTATTTT.

The chain carries TRBV4-2 and TRBJ1-2; possibly TRBD1 for D (5 bases). The CDR3 has 14 amino acids. V was clipped by 1 base and J by 6 bases, with 12 bases between them. CDR1 is LGHNA and CDR2 is YNFKEQ in the germline V gene. The CDR3 here is CASSQVDGTDGYTF. The DNA for the CDR3 is TGTGCCAGCAGCCAAGTGGACGGGACGGATGGCTACACCTTC.

This clone was seen a single time. The chain joins TRBV19 to TRBJ2-1, with D perhaps TRBD1 (5 bases). In germline, CDR1 is LNHDA, CDR2 SQIVND (reference sequence). Trimming pared 3 bases from V and 10 bases from J, leaving 10 bases between. The CDR3 runs to 12 residues. Written as DNA, the CDR3 is TGTGCCAGTAGTATTGGGGCCTCGGAGCAGTTCTTC. This codes for CASSIGASEQFF.

The V gene is TRBV11-2, the J gene TRBJ2-5; D possibly matches TRBD1 or TRBD2 (6 bases each). Trimming removed 4 bases at V and 4 bases at J, with 10 bases between. Looked up from germline, CDR1 is SGHAT and CDR2 is FQNNGV. CDR3 size: 13 residues. CDR3: CASSSRGRETQYF. For the CDR3, the DNA is TGTGCCAGCAGCTCCCGGGGGCGAGAGACCCAGTACTTC.

The J gene is TRBJ1-2, the V gene TRBV7-9; tentative D call: TRBD1 (5 bases). CDR3 length: 16 amino acids. Trimming pared 5 bases from V and 3 bases from J, leaving 19 bases between. CDR1 and CDR2 (germline): SEHNR, FQNEAQ (reference sequence). Here the CDR3 reads CASSPPLGLLYYGYTF. DNA of the CDR3: TGTGCCAGCAGCCCACCCTTGGGACTCTTATACTATGGCTACACCTTC.

The V gene is TRBV6-1, the J gene TRBJ2-5; tentative D call: TRBD1 (5 bases). Germline V lookup: CDR1 MNHNS, CDR2 SASEGT. The V end was cut by 6 bases, the J end by 2 bases, with 13 bases between. CDR3 size: 14 residues. The CDR3 loop reads CASSEVKGQETQYF. The CDR3 nucleotides are TGTGCCAGCAGCGAGGTGAAGGGGCAAGAGACCCAGTACTTC.

J is TRBJ2-1 and V is TRBV5-1, with 14 bases lining up with TRBD2. The CDR3 covers 16 residues. The V gene's germline CDR1 is SGHRS and CDR2 YFSETQ. J was trimmed by 10 bases and V by 6 bases; bases with no gene match: 12. The chain's CDR3 is CASKDSGTSGRGEQFF. CDR3 coding DNA: TGCGCCAGCAAAGATTCCGGGACTAGCGGGAGAGGAGAGCAGTTCTTC.

The genes are TRBV5-1 and TRBJ1-2, with a tentative D call TRBD1 (5 bases). V was shortened by 0 bases and J by 8 bases, with 14 bases between the two germline ends. This CDR3 is built from 14 residues. From germline, CDR1 is SGHRS and CDR2 YFSETQ. As DNA, the CDR3 is TGCGCCAGCAGCTTGGGGCTGGCAGGGAACGGCTACACCTTC. Its translation: CASSLGLAGNGYTF.

The chain has TRBV5-5 and TRBJ2-5; possible D gene TRBD2, 6 bases. V lost 2 bases and J lost 2, with 16 bases in between. The CDR3 runs 16 residues. Germline V CDR1 and CDR2: SGHKS, YYEKEE (reference sequence). Written as DNA, the CDR3 is TGTGCCAGCAGCTTTGTGGGGGGTCCCCCTCAAGAGACCCAGTACTTC. Translated: CASSFVGGPPQETQYF.

The table lists this clone with a count of one. This chain links TRBV28 with TRBJ1-4; unclear D gene. This CDR3 is 12 amino acids long. Germline loops: CDR1 MDHEN, CDR2 SYDVKM. V shed 5 bases and J shed 8 bases, with 9 bases lying between them. This CDR3 is CASSPPGEKLFF. DNA of the CDR3: TGTGCCAGCAGTCCCCCGGGGGAAAAACTGTTTTTT.

This chain joins TRBV5-1 and TRBJ2-5; possible D gene TRBD1, 6 bases. V was pared by 0 bases and J by 5 bases, with 11 bases between. The CDR3 consists of 14 residues. Germline loops: CDR1 SGHRS, CDR2 YFSETQ. The CDR3 DNA is TGCGCCAGCAGCTTGGATGGCAGGGGCGAGACCCAGTACTTC. Amino acid sequence: CASSLDGRGETQYF.

The chain has TRBV5-1 and TRBJ2-7; 9 bases are a match to TRBD1. The trim removed 4 bases at V and 2 bases at J, leaving 10 bases unmatched. The germline gives CDR1 SGHRS, CDR2 YFSETQ. CDR3 length equals 16 residues. The CDR3 region has the DNA TGCGCCAGCAGCAAACATAGACAGGGGGGTACCTACGAGCAGTACTTC. The encoded protein is CASSKHRQGGTYEQYF. The entire variable domain, with the rest obtained from reference TRBV5-1 and TRBJ2-7, is as follows: KAGVTQTPRYLIKTRGQQVTLSCSPISGHRSVSWYQQTPGQGLQFLFEYFSETQRNKGNFPGRFSGRQFSNSRSEMNVSTLELGDSALYLCASSKHRQGGTYEQYFGPGTRLTVT.

This clone has a single count. One end of the junction fails to match germline, which may point to a read error. CDR3 coding DNA: TGTGCCAGCGGTTTAGGGGGGTCCAATGAGCAGTTCTTC. Protein: CASGLGGSNEQFF. The chain carries TRBV28 and TRBJ2-1; D possibly matches TRBD1 or TRBD2 (6 bases each). CDR1 and CDR2 from the germline V gene are MDHEN and SYDVKM. This CDR3 region has 13 residues.

The V gene is TRBV6-5, the J gene TRBJ1-3, with 7 nucleotides matching TRBD1. Unmatched junction bases numbered 2, after V lost 5 bases and J lost 4 bases. The V gene's germline CDR1 is MNHEY and CDR2 SVGAGI. The CDR3 sequence is 13 residues long. The CDR3 region is CASSRGQGNTIYF. DNA of the CDR3: TGTGCCAGCAGTAGGGGGCAGGGAAACACCATATATTTT.

As concerns this clone: Distinct nucleotide sequences in the sample also encode this CDR3. The V gene is TRBV18, the J gene TRBJ2-7; no definite D call. V was shortened by 3 bases and J by 3 bases, with 9 bases between the two germline ends. CDR3 size: 13 residues. Germline CDR1 is KGHSH and CDR2 is LQKENI. The CDR3 region has the DNA TGTGCCAGCTCACCCCCGCCAGGCTACGAGCAGTACTTC. It is translated as CASSPPPGYEQYF.

V usage is TRBV5-1 and J usage is TRBJ2-5; 10 nucleotides line up with TRBD2. Losses at the gene ends were 3 bases for V and 3 bases for J; bases not matched to a gene: 5. CDR3 size: 15 residues. Germline V lookup: CDR1 SGHRS, CDR2 YFSETQ. CDR3 region: CASSSLAGVEETQYF. DNA for the CDR3: TGCGCCAGCAGCTCCCTAGCGGGAGTGGAAGAGACCCAGTACTTC.

The chain is built from TRBV13 and TRBJ1-5; the D is unclear. Germline CDR1 and CDR2: PRHDT and FYEKMQ (reference sequence). The CDR3 spans 15 residues. Trimming took off 6 bases at V and 2 bases at J, with 14 bases between the two ends. CDR3 nucleotides: TGTGCCAGCAGTCTGAGAGGGAGGGGCAATCAGCCCCAGCATTTT. It codes for CASSLRGRGNQPQHF.

The chain couples TRBV28 to TRBJ1-3; 8 bases agree with TRBD1. Germline V gene data show CDR1 as MDHEN and CDR2 as SYDVKM. CDR3 size: 15 residues. V lost 7 bases and J lost 2; bases outside the gene matches: 7. This CDR3 reads CASIYRGTTGNTIYF. The CDR3 DNA reads TGTGCCAGCATTTACAGGGGGACTACTGGAAACACCATATATTTT.

This clone was recorded only once. The chain joins TRBV6-1 to TRBJ2-7; 10 bases align to TRBD2. CDR3 size: 13 residues. CDR1 and CDR2 from the germline V gene are MNHNS and SASEGT. V lost 4 bases and J lost 7; bases outside the gene matches: 4. This CDR3 is CASSASGSGEQYF. In DNA, the CDR3 is TGTGCCAGCAGTGCTAGCGGGAGTGGAGAGCAGTACTTC.

The V gene is TRBV7-2, the J gene TRBJ1-5, with D perhaps matching TRBD1 (5 bases). Trimming cost V 1 base and J 4 bases, with 11 bases left between them. This CDR3 comprises 15 residues. Germline lookup yields CDR1 SGHTA and CDR2 FQGNSA. CDR3: CASSLVWGGNQPQHF. The CDR3 DNA reads as TGTGCCAGCAGCTTAGTCTGGGGGGGGAATCAGCCCCAGCATTTT.

The J gene is TRBJ1-2, the V gene TRBV7-9, with unresolved D. CDR3 length equals 15 residues. The germline V and J ends were trimmed by 1 base and 6 bases, with 15 bases remaining between them. Germline V gene sequence: CDR1 SEHNR, CDR2 FQNEAQ (reference sequence). The CDR3 sequence is CASSLVERLVHGYTF. The DNA of the CDR3 is TGTGCCAGCAGCTTAGTCGAAAGATTGGTTCATGGCTACACCTTC.

The chain couples TRBV12-5 to TRBJ1-5; 8 nucleotides line up with TRBD1. The CDR3 is 17 residues long. After removal of 5 bases from V and 4 bases from J, the junction contained 13 bases not matched to a gene. From germline, CDR1 is LGHNT and CDR2 FRNRAP. Here the CDR3 DNA reads TGTGCTAGTGGTCTAGGGGGGGTGACAGGGGCTAATCAGCCCCAGCATTTT. Translating it yields CASGLGGVTGANQPQHF.